These 10 T cell receptor beta chains came from one sample sequenced in a study of blood T cell repertoires in COVID-19. The table came from immunoSEQ multiplex PCR; TCRdb's copy has only in-frame clones and leaves some out. The sample yields 250,000 or so clones, 80% to 90% seen once. Sequencing was performed on PBMCs or T cells enriched from blood (not recorded which). Receptors originate from a woman in her thirties or forties who had been exposed to COVID-19.

The chain uses TRBV19 and TRBJ2-3; 8 bases match TRBD2. The CDR3 totals 16 residues. The V and J ends lost 1 base and 3 bases, in that order; junction bases with no gene match: 6. The germline gives CDR1 LNHDA, CDR2 SQIVND (reference sequence). CDR3 nucleotide sequence: TGTGCCAGTAGTATAGGTGCCGGGGGGGCAACAGATACGCAGTATTTT. Translated, it gives CASSIGAGGATDTQYF.

The chain has TRBV4-2 and TRBJ1-4, with D unclear. The CDR3 covers 16 residues. Deletions cut 1 base from V and 0 bases from J, with 9 bases between. Per germline, CDR1 LGHNA and CDR2 YNFKEQ. CDR3 coding DNA: TGTGCCAGCAGCCAAGTCTTGGCAGCAACTAATGAAAAACTGTTTTTT. This encodes CASSQVLAATNEKLFF.

The chain recombines TRBV4-3 with TRBJ1-4; D remains ambiguous. This CDR3 has 14 amino acids. Germline V gene sequence: CDR1 LGHNA, CDR2 YSLEER. The germline V and J ends were trimmed by 2 bases and 7 bases, with 11 bases remaining between them. CDR3 DNA: TGCGCCAGCAGCCAATGGGGAGCGGGTGAAAAACTGTTTTTT. This gives the protein CASSQWGAGEKLFF.

The chain employs TRBV28 and TRBJ1-2; 9 nucleotides line up with TRBD1. With V trimmed by 4 bases and J by 4 bases, 4 bases remained unmatched. Germline assignment: CDR1 MDHEN and CDR2 SYDVKM. CDR3 size: 14 residues. CDR3 region: CASSYGTGSYGYTF. The CDR3 DNA reads as TGTGCCAGCAGTTACGGGACAGGGAGCTATGGCTACACCTTC.

This sequence joins TRBV5-4 and TRBJ1-4; 11 nucleotides match TRBD1. V dropped 1 base and J dropped 8; count of bases not matched to a gene: 4. The germline CDR1 and CDR2 sequences are SGHNT and YYREEE (reference sequence). The CDR3 is 15 residues long. The CDR3 protein is CASSLLGQGGEKLFF. The CDR3 DNA sequence: TGTGCCAGCAGCTTGTTGGGACAGGGGGGCGAAAAACTGTTTTTT.

J is TRBJ2-7 and V is TRBV12-3 or TRBV12-4; 7 bases are a match to TRBD1. There are 13 residues in the CDR3. With 1 base clipped from V and 6 bases from J, the junction kept 3 bases outside the gene matches. The CDR3 sequence: CASSLDPGGEQYF. The CDR3 bases are TGTGCCAGCAGTTTAGATCCAGGGGGCGAGCAGTACTTC.

The rearrangement joins TRBV11-2 to TRBJ1-2; unclear D gene. The CDR3 spans 14 residues. Trimming shortened V by 0 bases and J by 2 bases, and 7 bases separated the two germline ends. Germline V gene data show CDR1 as SGHAT and CDR2 as FQNNGV. The DNA of the CDR3 is TGTGCCAGCAGCTTAGATCTAAGAAACTATGGCTACACCTTC. Translation: CASSLDLRNYGYTF.

The chain is built from TRBV12-3 or TRBV12-4 and TRBJ2-4, with 7 bases that match TRBD1. V was pared by 4 bases and J by 3 bases, with 0 bases of the junction left unmatched. The CDR3 is made up of 13 amino acids. The CDR3 spells CASSWTGKNIQYF. CDR3 bases: TGTGCCAGCAGTTGGACAGGCAAAAACATTCAGTACTTC.

This chain connects TRBV7-9 to TRBJ2-7; perhaps TRBD1 as D (5 bases). The V end lost 1 base, the J end lost 6 bases, and 13 bases lay between the germline ends. Germline values: CDR1 SEHNR, CDR2 FQNEAQ (reference sequence). The CDR3 is 14 residues long. CDR3 protein: CASSLVPAGPEQYF. DNA for the CDR3: TGTGCCAGCAGCTTAGTTCCGGCAGGGCCCGAGCAGTACTTC.

Points on this clone: This sample also contains other DNA sequences that code for the same CDR3. The chain has TRBV7-2 and TRBJ2-1; no clear D. With 3 bases removed from V and 5 bases from J, the gap between germline ends came to 8 bases. This CDR3 contains 13 residues. CDR1 SGHTA and CDR2 FQGNSA come from the germline V gene. CDR3 nucleotide sequence: TGTGCCAGCAGCTTCAACCGGGACAATGAGCAGTTCTTC. Protein: CASSFNRDNEQFF.